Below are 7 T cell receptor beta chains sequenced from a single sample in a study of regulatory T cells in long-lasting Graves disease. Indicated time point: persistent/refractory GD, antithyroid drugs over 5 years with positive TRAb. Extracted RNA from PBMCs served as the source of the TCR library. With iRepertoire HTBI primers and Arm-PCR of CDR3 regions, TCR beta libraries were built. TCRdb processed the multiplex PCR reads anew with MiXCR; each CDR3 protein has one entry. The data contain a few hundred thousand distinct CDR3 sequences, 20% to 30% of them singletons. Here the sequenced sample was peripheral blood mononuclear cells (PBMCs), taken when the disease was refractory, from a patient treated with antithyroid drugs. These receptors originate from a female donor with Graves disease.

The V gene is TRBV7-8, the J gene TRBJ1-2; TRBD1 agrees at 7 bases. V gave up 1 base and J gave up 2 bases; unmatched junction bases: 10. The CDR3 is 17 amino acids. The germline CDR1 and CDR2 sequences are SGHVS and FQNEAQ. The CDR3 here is CASSLDTARGQNYGYTF. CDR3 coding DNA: TGTGCCAGCAGCTTAGATACGGCCAGGGGACAGAACTATGGCTACACCTTC.

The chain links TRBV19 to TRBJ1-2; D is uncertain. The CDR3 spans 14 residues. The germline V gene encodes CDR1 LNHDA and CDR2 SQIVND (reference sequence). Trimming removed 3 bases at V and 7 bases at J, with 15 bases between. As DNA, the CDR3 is TGTGCCAGTAGTATTGAGTCTGTGGGTTCTGGCTACACCTTC. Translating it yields CASSIESVGSGYTF.

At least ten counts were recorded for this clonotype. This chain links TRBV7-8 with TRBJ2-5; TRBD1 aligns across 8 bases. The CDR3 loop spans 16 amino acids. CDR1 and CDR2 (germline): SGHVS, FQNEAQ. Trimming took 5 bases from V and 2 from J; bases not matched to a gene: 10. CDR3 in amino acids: CASSPTSTGGQETQYF. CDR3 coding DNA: TGTGCCAGCAGCCCAACCAGCACAGGGGGGCAAGAGACCCAGTACTTC.

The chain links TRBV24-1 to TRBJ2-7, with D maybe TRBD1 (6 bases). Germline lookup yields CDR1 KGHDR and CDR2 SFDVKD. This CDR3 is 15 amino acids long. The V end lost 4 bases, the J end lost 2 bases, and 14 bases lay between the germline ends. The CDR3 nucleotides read TGTGCCACCAGTGACACCGGACAGCCACCCTACGAGCAGTACTTC. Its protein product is CATSDTGQPPYEQYF.

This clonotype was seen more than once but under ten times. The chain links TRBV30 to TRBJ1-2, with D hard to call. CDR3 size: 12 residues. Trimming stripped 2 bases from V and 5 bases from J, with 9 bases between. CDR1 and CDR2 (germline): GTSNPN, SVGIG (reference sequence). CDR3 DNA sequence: TGTGCCTGGAGTATACAGCCTTATGGCTACACCTTC. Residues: CAWSIQPYGYTF.

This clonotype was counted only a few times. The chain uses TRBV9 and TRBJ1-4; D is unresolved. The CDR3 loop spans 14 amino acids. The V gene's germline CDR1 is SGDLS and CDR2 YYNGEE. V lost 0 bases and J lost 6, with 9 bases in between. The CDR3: CASSVGPLHEKLFF. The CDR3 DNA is TGTGCCAGCAGCGTAGGTCCACTTCATGAAAAACTGTTTTTT.

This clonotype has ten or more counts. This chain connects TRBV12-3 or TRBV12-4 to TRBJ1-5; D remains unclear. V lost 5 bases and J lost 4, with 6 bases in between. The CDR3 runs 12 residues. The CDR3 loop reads CASSAANQPQHF. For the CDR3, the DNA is TGTGCCAGCAGTGCGGCGAATCAGCCCCAGCATTTT.